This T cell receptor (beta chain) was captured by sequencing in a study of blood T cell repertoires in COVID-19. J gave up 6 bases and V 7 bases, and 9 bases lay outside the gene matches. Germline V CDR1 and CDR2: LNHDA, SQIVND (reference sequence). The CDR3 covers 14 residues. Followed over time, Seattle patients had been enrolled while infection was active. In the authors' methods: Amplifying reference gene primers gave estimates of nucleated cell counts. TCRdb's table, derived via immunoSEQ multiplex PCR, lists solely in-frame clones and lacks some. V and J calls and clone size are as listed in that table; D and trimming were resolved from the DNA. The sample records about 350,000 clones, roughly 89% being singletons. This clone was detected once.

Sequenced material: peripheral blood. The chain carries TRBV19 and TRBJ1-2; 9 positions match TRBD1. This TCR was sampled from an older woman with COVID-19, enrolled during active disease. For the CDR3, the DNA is TGTGCCAGTAAATCCGGGACAGGGAATAATGGCTACACCTTC. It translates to CASKSGTGNNGYTF.